The 30 T cell receptor beta chains in this list originate from one sample, sequenced in a study of Ad26.COV2.S vaccination and SARS-CoV-2 variants. Sequencing used immunoSEQ multiplex PCR; TCRdb keeps in-frame clones, though not all of them. The sample has 510,000 or so clones, roughly 87% seen once. The treatment denotes: around 19 received Ad26.COV2.S at low or high dose, single or two shots; about 5 received placebo; per-sample allocation not given. Each sample was drawn 63 days after the first injection (of vaccine or placebo). The sample in question was peripheral blood, obtained in a trial of Ad26.COV2.S vaccine versus placebo. These receptors all stem from a person aged 18-65 years who received the Ad26.COV2.S COVID-19 vaccine or a placebo.

V usage is TRBV28 and J usage is TRBJ1-2; weak D call: TRBD1 (5 bases). Germline V gene data show CDR1 as MDHEN and CDR2 as SYDVKM. This CDR3 contains 13 residues. Trimming removed 6 bases from V and 1 base from J, with 9 bases in between. The chain's CDR3 is CASRPGINYGYTF. The CDR3 DNA reads TGTGCCAGCAGACCAGGGATTAACTATGGCTACACCTTC.

This chain joins TRBV7-2 and TRBJ1-2, with TRBD1 identical over 7 bases. With V trimmed by 5 bases and J by 7 bases, 7 bases remained unmatched. CDR3 size: 13 residues. The germline gives CDR1 SGHTA, CDR2 FQGNSA. Here the CDR3 DNA reads TGTGCCAGCAGCCGGGACTCAGGGGGTGGCTACACCTTC. Its translation: CASSRDSGGGYTF.

This clone was seen once. The V and J genes are TRBV7-2 and TRBJ2-7; D remains unclear. The ends were cut back, 5 bases at V and 3 bases at J, with 11 bases in the middle. The CDR3 loop spans 13 amino acids. Germline V gene sequence: CDR1 SGHTA, CDR2 FQGNSA. The CDR3 DNA is TGTGCCAGCAGCCTTACACGTAACTACGAGCAGTACTTC. This gives the protein CASSLTRNYEQYF.

The genes are TRBV19 and TRBJ2-1; possibly TRBD1 for D (7 bases). Germline-derived CDR1 and CDR2 are LNHDA and SQIVND (reference sequence). The ends were cut back, 7 bases at V and 13 bases at J, with 17 bases in the middle. CDR3 length: 12 amino acids. CDR3 coding DNA: TGTGCCAGTACCGAGGGCGGGACAGCCCAGTTCTTC. Translation gives CASTEGGTAQFF.

The chain has TRBV7-8 and TRBJ2-1, with TRBD2 identical over 10 bases. This CDR3 has 16 amino acids. V lost 3 bases and J lost 7; bases outside the gene matches: 9. Germline V gene data show CDR1 as SGHVS and CDR2 as FQNEAQ. The CDR3 sequence is CASSFLGTSGKNEQFF. The CDR3 coding sequence is TGTGCCAGCAGCTTTTTAGGTACTAGCGGGAAAAATGAGCAGTTCTTC.

The chain links TRBV18 to TRBJ2-7; D is ambiguous. The ends were cut back, 1 base at V and 6 bases at J, with 13 bases in the middle. The CDR3 sequence is 14 residues long. Germline V gene sequence: CDR1 KGHSH, CDR2 LQKENI. The CDR3 sequence is CASSPQYRPGEQYF. The CDR3 DNA follows: TGTGCCAGCTCACCACAGTACCGCCCCGGCGAGCAGTACTTC.

This rearrangement joins TRBV5-1 to TRBJ2-5, with 7 bases identical to TRBD2. The junction had 8 bases not matched to a gene; V was cut back by 4 bases and J by 2 bases. This CDR3 contains 15 residues. Germline V gene sequence: CDR1 SGHRS, CDR2 YFSETQ. CDR3 bases: TGCGCCAGCAGCGTGCCGGGACTACAACAAGAGACCCAGTACTTC. Its protein product is CASSVPGLQQETQYF.

The chain is built from TRBV6-2 or TRBV6-3 and TRBJ1-5; no clear D gene. Germline assignment: CDR1 MNHEY and CDR2 SVGEGT. With 2 bases removed from V and 4 bases from J, the gap between germline ends came to 9 bases. This CDR3 has 14 residues. The CDR3 DNA follows: TGTGCCAGCAGTTACGGGTTTTCAAATCAGCCCCAGCATTTT. It specifies CASSYGFSNQPQHF.

The chain recombines TRBV13 with TRBJ1-2; D is ambiguous. Germline V CDR1 and CDR2: PRHDT, FYEKMQ (reference sequence). The V and J ends lost 5 bases and 6 bases respectively, with 22 bases between them. This CDR3 has 16 amino acids. CDR3 loop: CASSRKTATKGDGYTF. The CDR3 DNA is TGTGCCAGCAGCCGAAAGACCGCGACCAAAGGTGATGGCTACACCTTC.

This chain connects TRBV18 to TRBJ2-2; 13 bases are a match to TRBD2. Germline values: CDR1 KGHSH, CDR2 LQKENI. The CDR3 totals 15 residues. Losses at the gene ends were 4 bases for V and 6 bases for J; bases not matched to a gene: 2. The CDR3 sequence: CASSLGLAGAGELFF. CDR3 coding DNA: TGTGCCAGCTCACTTGGACTAGCGGGAGCCGGGGAGCTGTTTTTT. Drawing the rest from reference TRBV18 and TRBJ2-2, the complete variable domain is NAGVMQNPRHLVRRRGQEARLRCSPMKGHSHVYWYRQLPEEGLKFMVYLQKENIIDESGMPKERFSAEFPKEGPSILRIQQVVRGDSAAYFCASSLGLAGAGELFFGEGSRLTVL.

The chain carries TRBV18 and TRBJ1-3; the D gene is possibly TRBD1 (5 bases). Trimming shortened V by 2 bases and J by 8 bases, and 13 bases separated the two germline ends. The germline gives CDR1 KGHSH, CDR2 LQKENI. The CDR3 contains 14 residues. The CDR3 region is CASSPGRVTDTIYF. The CDR3 DNA follows: TGTGCCAGCTCACCAGGCAGGGTAACAGACACCATATATTTT. The full variable domain, in which reference TRBV18 and TRBJ1-3 provide the parts outside the CDR3, is NAGVMQNPRHLVRRRGQEARLRCSPMKGHSHVYWYRQLPEEGLKFMVYLQKENIIDESGMPKERFSAEFPKEGPSILRIQQVVRGDSAAYFCASSPGRVTDTIYFGEGSWLTVV.

This clone has just one count. This same CDR3 is encoded by further DNA sequences in the sample. The V and J genes are TRBV19 and TRBJ2-5; D gene ambiguous. V was pared by 1 base and J by 4 bases, with 4 bases between. The CDR3 is 12 residues long. Germline CDR1 reads LNHDA; CDR2 reads SQIVND (reference sequence). The CDR3 sequence: CASSIAGETQYF. In nucleotides, the CDR3 is TGTGCCAGTAGTATAGCGGGAGAGACCCAGTACTTC. Together with reference TRBV19 and TRBJ2-5, the CDR3 gives the full variable domain: DGGITQSPKYLFRKEGQNVTLSCEQNLNHDAMYWYRQDPGQGLRLIYYSQIVNDFQKGDIAEGYSVSREKKESFPLTVTSAQKNPTAFYLCASSIAGETQYFGPGTRLLVL.

This CDR3 reads CAISESTAVNSPLHF. In nucleotides, the CDR3 is TGTGCCATCAGTGAGTCAACAGCTGTGAATTCACCCCTCCACTTT. The rearrangement joins TRBV10-3 to TRBJ1-6; D ambiguous. The CDR3 sequence is 15 residues long. CDR1 is ENHRY and CDR2 is SYGVKD in the germline V gene. V lost 0 bases, J lost 7 bases, and 10 bases lay in between.

This clone was counted between two and nine times. The chain combines TRBV19 with TRBJ2-2; 9 nucleotides align to TRBD2. Unmatched junction bases numbered 6, after V lost 6 bases and J lost 1 base. This CDR3 has 16 residues. Germline V gene data show CDR1 as LNHDA and CDR2 as SQIVND (reference sequence). The CDR3 spells CASSRRTSENTGELFF. The DNA of the CDR3 is TGTGCCAGTAGCCGAAGGACTAGCGAGAACACCGGGGAGCTGTTTTTT.

This chain links TRBV5-1 with TRBJ2-4; no clear D gene. V lost 2 bases, J lost 9 bases, and 12 bases lay in between. The germline V gene has CDR1 SGHRS and CDR2 YFSETQ. The CDR3 consists of 13 residues. The CDR3 is CASSFPYNGIQYF. In DNA, the CDR3 is TGCGCCAGCAGCTTCCCATACAACGGCATTCAGTACTTC.

This sequence joins TRBV2 and TRBJ2-3; 12 nucleotides align to TRBD2. The CDR3 is 17 amino acids. Germline V gives CDR1 SNHLY, CDR2 FYNNEI. With 2 bases clipped from V and 4 bases from J, the junction kept 7 bases outside the gene matches. The CDR3 coding sequence is TGTGCCAGCAGTGAACTAGCGGGAGGGATGGGGGCAGATACGCAGTATTTT. Translated, it gives CASSELAGGMGADTQYF.

On this clone: One junction end does not reproduce the germline sequence, and a read error may be involved. This chain links TRBV2 with TRBJ2-2; perhaps TRBD2 as D (6 bases). CDR3 length equals 13 residues. Germline V gene data show CDR1 as SNHLY and CDR2 as FYNNEI. In nucleotides, the CDR3 is TGTGCCAGCAGGGGGGACCAAGGCGGGGATCTGTTTTTT. Its translation is CASRGDQGGDLFF.

V is TRBV6-5 and J is TRBJ2-5; D uncertain. CDR3 size: 11 residues. V dropped 6 bases and J dropped 3 bases, with 5 bases sitting between them. From germline, CDR1 is MNHEY and CDR2 SVGAGI. The CDR3 nucleotides are TGTGCCAGCAGCCTTGAAGAGACCCAGTACTTC. Its protein is CASSLEETQYF.

This chain uses TRBV9 with TRBJ2-1; tentatively, D is TRBD2 (6 bases). The CDR3 sequence is 14 residues long. Germline V CDR1 and CDR2: SGDLS, YYNGEE. Trimming took 7 bases from V and 9 from J, leaving 20 bases between them. The CDR3 DNA reads TGTGCCAGCGGCCCCCCCGGGAGCTTCTTTGAGCAGTTCTTC. Translating it yields CASGPPGSFFEQFF.

The chain is built from TRBV11-2 and TRBJ2-1; D assignment may be TRBD1 or TRBD2 (5 bases each). Germline assignment: CDR1 SGHAT and CDR2 FQNNGV. The CDR3 is 16 amino acids. V lost 2 bases and J lost 5, with 16 bases in between. The CDR3 region is CASSLRNGAGNNEQFF. CDR3 bases: TGTGCCAGCAGCTTACGGAACGGGGCCGGGAACAATGAGCAGTTCTTC. The variable domain in full, with the rest retrieved from reference TRBV11-2 and TRBJ2-1, is EAGVAQSPRYKIIEKRQSVAFWCNPISGHATLYWYQQILGQGPKLLIQFQNNGVVDDSQLPKDRFSAERLKGVDSTLKIQPAKLEDSAVYLCASSLRNGAGNNEQFFGPGTRLTVL.

V gene TRBV15 combines with J gene TRBJ2-1; weak D call: TRBD2 (5 bases). The CDR3 is made up of 16 amino acids. With 0 bases removed from V and 14 bases from J, the gap between germline ends came to 23 bases. Germline V gene data show CDR1 as LNHNV and CDR2 as YYDKDF (reference sequence). The CDR3 protein is CATSRERDQRLGPEFF. The CDR3 coding sequence is TGTGCCACCAGCAGAGAGAGAGACCAGCGGCTTGGCCCAGAGTTCTTC.

This clone has only a few counts. This rearrangement joins TRBV7-9 to TRBJ1-5; 7 bases are shared with TRBD1. The CDR3 has 16 amino acids. CDR1 SEHNR and CDR2 FQNEAQ come from the germline V gene (reference sequence). J gave up 5 bases and V 1 base, and 8 bases lay outside the gene matches. CDR3 sequence (DNA): TGTGCCAGCAGCTTAGACGGGACAGCCCAAGATCAGCCCCAGCATTTT. It is translated as CASSLDGTAQDQPQHF.

The rearrangement uses TRBV5-6 and TRBJ2-7; D call uncertain. The ends were cut back, 4 bases at V and 2 bases at J, with 16 bases in the middle. There are 15 residues in the CDR3. Germline-derived CDR1 and CDR2 are SGHDT and YYEEEE. CDR3 in amino acids: CASSTTGGAPYEQYF. Here the CDR3 DNA reads TGTGCCAGCAGCACGACTGGCGGAGCACCCTACGAGCAGTACTTC.

Only one count was recorded for this clone. Here the CDR3 reads CASSPLGDGVYEQYF. Here the CDR3 DNA reads TGTGCCAGCTCACCACTGGGGGATGGGGTTTACGAGCAGTACTTC. The J gene is TRBJ2-7, the V gene TRBV18; D may correspond to TRBD1 or TRBD2 (5 bases each). The germline V gene encodes CDR1 KGHSH and CDR2 LQKENI. The CDR3 totals 15 residues. Trimming left V 1 base short and J 4 bases short, with 14 bases between.

This chain links TRBV5-5 with TRBJ1-2; the match to TRBD1 covers 9 bases. The CDR3 totals 15 residues. CDR1 and CDR2 from the germline V gene are SGHKS and YYEKEE (reference sequence). After removal of 3 bases from V and 5 bases from J, the junction contained 8 bases not matched to a gene. In nucleotides, the CDR3 is TGTGCCAGCAGCTCCCCCGGGACAGGGTGGTATGGCTACACCTTC. Translation: CASSSPGTGWYGYTF.

The genes are TRBV7-2 and TRBJ2-7; no firm D call. Germline CDR1 SGHTA, CDR2 FQGNSA. This CDR3 contains 14 residues. V lost 0 bases and J 6 bases, leaving 12 bases between the germline ends. This chain's CDR3 is CASSLAFGVPEQYF. In DNA, the CDR3 is TGTGCCAGCAGCTTAGCTTTTGGGGTCCCCGAGCAGTACTTC.

CDR3 loop: CASSSGRGVVTTDTQYF. The CDR3 coding sequence is TGTGCCAGCAGCTCCGGCCGGGGGGTTGTTACCACAGATACGCAGTATTTT. V usage is TRBV7-8 and J usage is TRBJ2-3, with 7 positions matching TRBD2. The V segment lost 4 bases and the J segment 2 bases; nucleotides outside the gene matches: 12. This CDR3 region has 17 residues. CDR1 is SGHVS and CDR2 is FQNEAQ in the germline V gene.

The chain links TRBV3-1 (or the pseudogene TRBV3-2) to TRBJ2-7; weak D call: TRBD2 (6 bases). The CDR3 totals 12 residues. The germline V gene has CDR1 LGHDT and CDR2 YNNKEL (reference sequence). V lost 0 bases and J 13 bases, leaving 13 bases between the germline ends. Here the CDR3 reads CASSQEAGWAYF. Written as DNA, the CDR3 is TGTGCCAGCAGCCAAGAAGCGGGTTGGGCCTACTTC.

V usage is TRBV7-2 and J usage is TRBJ2-1, with 7 bases that match TRBD2. Germline CDR1 is SGHTA and CDR2 is FQGNSA. Trimming took 0 bases from V and 5 from J; bases not matched to a gene: 7. This CDR3 spans 16 amino acids. The CDR3 sequence: CASSLAGGPPNNEQFF. The CDR3 DNA is TGTGCCAGCAGCTTAGCGGGAGGGCCCCCCAACAATGAGCAGTTCTTC. The full variable domain, its missing parts supplied by reference TRBV7-2 and TRBJ2-1, is GAGVSQSPSNKVTEKGKDVELRCDPISGHTALYWYRQSLGQGLEFLIYFQGNSAPDKSGLPSDRFSAERTGGSVSTLTIQRTQQEDSAVYLCASSLAGGPPNNEQFFGPGTRLTVL.

V usage is TRBV5-1 and J usage is TRBJ2-1, with D possibly TRBD1 on 5 matching bases. The CDR3 has 13 residues. Deletions cut 3 bases from V and 5 bases from J, with 9 bases between. CDR1 is SGHRS, CDR2 YFSETQ, per germline. The CDR3 protein is CASSWGGHNEQFF. DNA for the CDR3: TGCGCCAGCAGCTGGGGCGGCCACAATGAGCAGTTCTTC.